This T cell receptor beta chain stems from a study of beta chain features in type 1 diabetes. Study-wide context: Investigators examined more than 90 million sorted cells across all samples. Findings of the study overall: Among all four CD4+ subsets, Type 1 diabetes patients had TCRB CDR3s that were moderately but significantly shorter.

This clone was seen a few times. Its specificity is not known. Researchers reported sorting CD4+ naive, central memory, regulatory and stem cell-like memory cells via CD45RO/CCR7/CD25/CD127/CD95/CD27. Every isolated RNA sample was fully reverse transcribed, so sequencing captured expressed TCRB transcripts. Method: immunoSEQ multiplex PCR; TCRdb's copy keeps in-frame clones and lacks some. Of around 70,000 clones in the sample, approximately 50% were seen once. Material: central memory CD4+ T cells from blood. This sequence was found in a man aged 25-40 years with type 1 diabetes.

The CDR3 DNA reads as TGCGCCAGCAGCCGGACAGAGAGCTCTGACTACGAGCAGTACTTC. It is translated as CASSRTESSDYEQYF. The rearrangement links TRBV4-1 to TRBJ2-7, with D maybe TRBD1 (6 bases). This CDR3 has 15 amino acids. Trimming removed 4 bases from V and 3 bases from J, with 16 bases in between. Germline loops: CDR1 MGHRA, CDR2 YSYEKL.